These 26 T cell receptor beta chains were all obtained from the same sample, sequenced in a study of regulatory T cells in long-lasting Graves disease. Described time point: newly diagnosed GD, antithyroid drugs for less than 3 months. With RNA extracted from PBMCs as input, the TCR library was made. Both iRepertoire HTBI primers and Arm-PCR of CDR3 regions were used to build the TCR beta libraries. A single record per CDR3 protein comes from TCRdb applying MiXCR to the multiplex PCR reads. The sample consists of around 400,000 distinct CDR3 sequences, about 15% of them appearing once. The same sample was also used in a study of T cells in Graves' hyperthyroidism and ophthalmopathy.

Sequences were derived from peripheral blood mononuclear cells (PBMCs), sampled at new diagnosis, from a patient treated with antithyroid drugs. The receptors here all came from a woman between 40 and 50 years old with Graves disease.

The sample holds many counts of this clonotype. The chain recombines TRBV12-3 or TRBV12-4 with TRBJ2-7, with a weak D call TRBD2 (5 bases). The CDR3 runs to 14 residues. Trimming pared 7 bases from V and 2 bases from J, leaving 15 bases between. The CDR3 here is CASMRELGTYEQYF. CDR3 coding DNA: TGTGCCAGCATGAGGGAACTGGGTACCTACGAGCAGTACTTC.

There are a few counts of this clonotype. The CDR3 spells CASSQDRGRTYNEQFF. The CDR3 nucleotides are TGTGCCAGCAGCCAAGATCGCGGGAGGACCTACAATGAGCAGTTCTTC. The gene calls are TRBV3-1 and TRBJ2-1, with 8 bases that match TRBD2. This CDR3 has 16 residues. V was pared by 0 bases and J by 2 bases, with 3 bases of the junction left unmatched. The germline CDR1 and CDR2 sequences are LGHDT and YNNKEL (reference sequence).

V gene TRBV20-1 combines with J gene TRBJ2-3; perhaps TRBD2 as D (5 bases). Germline-derived CDR1 and CDR2 are DFQATT and SNEGSKA (reference sequence). The length of the CDR3 is 14 residues. Trimming removed 0 bases at V and 5 bases at J, with 12 bases between. DNA of the CDR3: TGCAGTGCTAGAGACCCCCGGGGAAAAGATACGCAGTATTTT. This sequence encodes CSARDPRGKDTQYF.

This sequence joins TRBV2 and TRBJ2-7, with 13 bases that match TRBD2. The CDR3 is made up of 15 amino acids. V trimming: 6 bases; J trimming: 5 bases; junction bases outside the gene matches: 7. Germline CDR1 and CDR2: SNHLY and FYNNEI. Here the CDR3 reads CASRGTSGRAHEQYF. Here the CDR3 DNA reads TGTGCCAGCAGAGGTACTAGCGGGAGGGCCCACGAGCAGTACTTC.

Ten or more counts support this clonotype. This CDR3 is CASSFSGDITDTQYF. The CDR3 DNA reads TGTGCCAGCAGTTTCTCAGGGGATATCACAGATACGCAGTATTTT. This sequence joins TRBV28 and TRBJ2-3; a weak D match, TRBD1 (6 bases). The germline V gene encodes CDR1 MDHEN and CDR2 SYDVKM. V was clipped by 3 bases and J by 2 bases, with 12 bases between them. This CDR3 contains 15 residues.

Ten or more counts support this clonotype. It differs at one base from a far larger clone, so likely a read error. The chain employs TRBV7-9 and TRBJ2-1; D gene uncertain. The CDR3 contains 13 residues. From germline, CDR1 is SEHNR and CDR2 FQNEAQ (reference sequence). Trimming removed 2 bases at V and 1 base at J, with 3 bases between. The CDR3 DNA is TGTGCCAGCAGCTTAAGGTCCTACAATGAGCAGTTCTTC. It is translated as CASSLRSYNEQFF.

The CDR3 DNA is TGTGCCATTCGGACAGGGTCAGGGGAGACCCAGTACTTC. It specifies CAIRTGSGETQYF. V and J are TRBV10-3 and TRBJ2-5, with 8 positions matching TRBD1. Germline CDR1 reads ENHRY; CDR2 reads SYGVKD. CDR3 length: 13 amino acids. The J segment lost 5 bases and the V segment lost 9 bases, leaving 8 bases of the junction unmatched.

The chain carries TRBV20-1 and TRBJ2-3; 10 bases agree with TRBD2. CDR3 length: 19 amino acids. After removal of 4 bases from V and 1 base from J, the junction contained 17 bases not matched to a gene. Germline V CDR1 and CDR2: DFQATT, SNEGSKA (reference sequence). The DNA for the CDR3 is TGCAGTGCTACCACTAGCGGGGAAGGATCCTCCCTGGGCACAGATACGCAGTATTTT. It encodes CSATTSGEGSSLGTDTQYF.

The V gene is TRBV29-1, the J gene TRBJ2-1; D possibly corresponds to TRBD2 (6 bases). This CDR3 is 16 amino acids long. CDR1 is SQVTM and CDR2 is ANQGSEA in the germline V gene. Trimming removed 3 bases at V and 2 bases at J, with 17 bases between. The CDR3 DNA is TGCAGCGTTGACCTTAAGGAGGGTTTTACCTACAATGAGCAGTTCTTC. Amino acids: CSVDLKEGFTYNEQFF.

This clonotype has ten or more counts. The rearrangement links TRBV6-1 to TRBJ2-2; 7 nucleotides align to TRBD1. The germline V gene encodes CDR1 MNHNS and CDR2 SASEGT. The CDR3 covers 15 residues. Trimming took 6 bases from V and 6 from J; bases not matched to a gene: 10. The CDR3 reads CASSDRDSLSGELFF. The CDR3, as DNA: TGTGCCAGCAGCGACCGGGACAGCCTTTCCGGGGAGCTGTTTTTT.

This clonotype showed up many times. The V gene is TRBV10-3, the J gene TRBJ2-7, with 7 positions matching TRBD2. Germline assignment: CDR1 ENHRY and CDR2 SYGVKD. Trimming cost V 10 bases and J 5 bases; bases outside gene matches: 14. This CDR3 contains 14 residues. CDR3 coding DNA: TGTGCCACCTATGTGGGGGGAGGGACCCACGAGCAGTACTTC. Protein product: CATYVGGGTHEQYF.

This clonotype was observed many times. J is TRBJ1-5 and V is TRBV19; TRBD1 matches 9 bases. Germline CDR1 is LNHDA and CDR2 is SQIVND (reference sequence). The J segment lost 4 bases and the V segment lost 4 bases, leaving 5 bases of the junction unmatched. This CDR3 contains 15 residues. The CDR3 bases are TGTGCCAGTAGTACCTGGACAGGGGTTAATCAGCCCCAGCATTTT. Translated, it gives CASSTWTGVNQPQHF.

A few counts support this clonotype. The chain joins TRBV6-1 to TRBJ2-7; 8 positions match TRBD1. J gave up 5 bases and V 5 bases, and 5 bases lay outside the gene matches. CDR3 size: 13 residues. CDR1 and CDR2 (germline): MNHNS, SASEGT. The CDR3 loop reads CASSPTGAHEQYF. CDR3 bases: TGTGCCAGCAGTCCGACAGGGGCCCACGAGCAGTACTTC.

This clonotype was observed at least ten times. V gene TRBV7-6 combines with J gene TRBJ2-5; TRBD2 is a possible D gene (5 bases). Germline CDR1 and CDR2: SGHVS and FNYEAQ. V was trimmed by 5 bases and J by 1 base, leaving 11 bases between them. This CDR3 has 14 amino acids. CDR3 protein: CASSILATQETQYF. The CDR3 DNA reads TGTGCCAGCAGCATCCTAGCCACCCAAGAGACCCAGTACTTC. Using reference TRBV7-6 and TRBJ2-5 for the parts outside the CDR3, the full variable domain is GAGVSQSPRYKVTKRGQDVALRCDPISGHVSLYWYRQALGQGPEFLTYFNYEAQQDKSGLPNDRFSAERPEGSISTLTIQRTEQRDSAMYRCASSILATQETQYFGPGTRLLVL.

This clonotype showed up many times. The chain couples TRBV28 to TRBJ2-3; possibly TRBD1 for D (5 bases). Germline-derived CDR1 and CDR2 are MDHEN and SYDVKM. Trimming removed 7 bases from V and 5 bases from J, with 16 bases in between. The CDR3 runs 14 residues. In DNA form, the CDR3 reads TGTGCCAGCATGGGGCCGAACGAAAGAGATACGCAGTATTTT. This codes for CASMGPNERDTQYF.

In its sample, this clonotype was seen a few times. V usage is TRBV5-1 and J usage is TRBJ2-5; a weak D match, TRBD1 (5 bases). From germline, CDR1 is SGHRS and CDR2 YFSETQ. This CDR3 spans 15 amino acids. V lost 3 bases, J lost 4 bases, and 16 bases lay in between. The CDR3 is CASSSPRGASETQYF. The CDR3 DNA reads TGCGCCAGCAGCTCCCCAAGGGGCGCGTCAGAGACCCAGTACTTC.

This clonotype was seen ten or more times. The chain carries TRBV27 and TRBJ2-7; 11 nucleotides match TRBD2. Germline-derived CDR1 and CDR2 are MNHEY and SMNVEV (reference sequence). The CDR3 spans 14 residues. V was pared by 6 bases and J by 4 bases, with 5 bases of the junction left unmatched. The CDR3 is CASSLAGGEYEQYF. The CDR3, as DNA: TGTGCCAGCAGCTTAGCGGGAGGGGAATACGAGCAGTACTTC.

With respect to this clonotype: This sequence may be a read error, since a much larger clone differs from it by one base. This rearrangement joins TRBV6-1 to TRBJ2-3, with 11 bases lining up with TRBD2. CDR1 MNHNS and CDR2 SASEGT come from the germline V gene. The CDR3 spans 16 residues. The J segment lost 5 bases and the V segment lost 10 bases, leaving 14 bases of the junction unmatched. CDR3 nucleotides: TGTGCCATCAGCCTAACTAGCGGGAGCGAGGGAGATACGCAGTATTTT. Its protein product is CAISLTSGSEGDTQYF.

This clonotype was found many times. The V gene is TRBV19, the J gene TRBJ1-6; D ambiguous. Trimming pared 6 bases from V and 7 bases from J, leaving 13 bases between. The CDR3 spans 14 residues. In germline, CDR1 is LNHDA, CDR2 SQIVND (reference sequence). CDR3 amino acids: CASSPTQFNSPLHF. As DNA, the CDR3 is TGTGCCAGTAGCCCCACCCAATTCAATTCACCCCTCCACTTT.

The table lists this clonotype with many counts. The chain uses TRBV2 and TRBJ2-4; the match to TRBD2 covers 8 bases. The germline V gene has CDR1 SNHLY and CDR2 FYNNEI. The junction had 10 bases not matched to a gene; V was cut back by 6 bases and J by 0 bases. The CDR3 has 17 residues. The CDR3 region is CASRPPGGRLAKNIQYF. CDR3 in DNA: TGTGCCAGCAGACCGCCGGGGGGGCGATTAGCCAAAAACATTCAGTACTTC.

This clonotype was observed many times. The V and J genes are TRBV11-3 and TRBJ1-4, with 8 nucleotides matching TRBD1. Germline V lookup: CDR1 SGHNT, CDR2 YENEEA. The length of the CDR3 is 13 residues. The trim removed 5 bases at V and 8 bases at J, leaving 4 bases unmatched. The CDR3, as DNA: TGTGCCAGCAGCCTAGGACAGGGCGAAAAACTGTTTTTT. Its protein is CASSLGQGEKLFF.

This chain connects TRBV29-1 to TRBJ2-5, with D perhaps TRBD1 or TRBD2 (5 bases each). Germline CDR1 and CDR2: SQVTM and ANQGSEA. This CDR3 comprises 16 residues. V lost 6 bases, J lost 3 bases, and 23 bases lay in between. The DNA for the CDR3 is TGCAGCGTCGATAGGGGCGCGGGCTCTTCGGAAGAGACCCAGTACTTC. This encodes CSVDRGAGSSEETQYF.

This clonotype has a count of ten or more. The rearrangement links TRBV29-1 to TRBJ2-7; 7 nucleotides agree with TRBD1. The junction had 3 bases not matched to a gene; V was cut back by 2 bases and J by 5 bases. Germline-derived CDR1 and CDR2 are SQVTM and ANQGSEA. The CDR3 totals 12 residues. The CDR3 loop reads CSVETDRDEQYF. CDR3 DNA: TGCAGCGTTGAAACCGACAGGGACGAGCAGTACTTC.

This clonotype was observed at least ten times. This chain links TRBV18 with TRBJ2-7, with D possibly being TRBD1 or TRBD2 (5 bases each). Germline CDR1 KGHSH, CDR2 LQKENI. The CDR3 has 14 amino acids. V was cut by 1 base and J by 6 bases, with 13 bases left in between. CDR3 in DNA: TGTGCCAGCTCACCACAAGGGGCGCGGGCCGAGCAGTACTTC. It translates to CASSPQGARAEQYF.

A single count supports this clonotype. The chain recombines TRBV12-3 or TRBV12-4 with TRBJ2-1; D gene unclear. With 1 base removed from V and 4 bases from J, the gap between germline ends came to 11 bases. The CDR3 contains 15 residues. CDR3 loop: CASSLGTRMYNEQFF. The CDR3 DNA sequence: TGTGCCAGCAGTTTAGGGACCAGGATGTACAATGAGCAGTTCTTC.

This clonotype was counted many times. The genes are TRBV19 and TRBJ1-5, with D uncertain. V was cut by 5 bases and J by 0 bases, with 14 bases left in between. The CDR3 extends over 16 amino acids. Germline CDR1 and CDR2: LNHDA and SQIVND (reference sequence). CDR3 DNA sequence: TGTGCCAGTAGTGACTACGGACGGAATAGCAATCAGCCCCAGCATTTT. It yields the protein CASSDYGRNSNQPQHF.